This TCR beta chain was recovered during a study of T cells in Graves' hyperthyroidism and ophthalmopathy. Study-wide results and caveats: Model-based prediction identified ophthalmopathy a median around 6.7 months prior to its onset.

With a duration under 2 months, the hyperthyroidism was newly diagnosed in patients aged 18 to 65. This clonotype was found a few times. What it binds is not known. A read error may produce the germline difference seen at one junction end. This CDR3 is 17 amino acids long. TCR beta CDR3 sequences were amplified from RNA transcripts. First-round RT-PCR of the TCR CDR3 relied on the HTBI primer set. MiXCR, applied by TCRdb to the multiplex PCR reads, yields one record per CDR3 protein. Here the sample spans 550,000 to 850,000 distinct CDR3 sequences, 15% to 20% being singletons. This chain connects TRBV12-3 or TRBV12-4 to TRBJ2-2, with 8 bases identical to TRBD2. The receptor comes from a woman in her 50s with Graves' hyperthyroidism that later progressed to Graves' ophthalmopathy. The sample comprised blood. The CDR3, as DNA: TGTGTCAGCAGTTTCTCGGGGGGGGGCCCCTCGGGCGGGGAGCTGTTTTTT. Translation: CVSSFSGGGPSGGELFF.